This T cell receptor beta chain appears in the sequencing data of a study of CD8 T cells in Susac syndrome. With V trimmed by 7 bases and J by 5 bases, 20 bases remained unmatched. The CDR3 sequence is 17 residues long. The V gene's germline CDR1 is SEHNR and CDR2 FQNEAQ (reference sequence). Random hexamers were used to reverse transcribe about 0.45 to 1 ug of RNA. TCRdb passed the immunoSEQ multiplex PCR reads through MiXCR, listing each CDR3 protein once. The repertoire includes about 300,000 distinct CDR3 sequences, roughly 90% of them detected once, and 0.18% sits in the top ten. The gene calls are TRBV7-9 and TRBJ2-7, with 7 bases that match TRBD1. Material: CD8+ T cells from PBMCs. This receptor was identified in a human donor with multiple sclerosis. The CDR3, as DNA: TGTGCCAGCACCCCCGGGGCAGAGGGGGCGAAGGACCACGAGCAGTACTTC. It codes for CASTPGAEGAKDHEQYF.